The source of this T cell receptor beta chain is a study of cytomegalovirus exposure and HLA in healthy donors. The study ran its PCR with 60 Vbeta and 13 Jbeta primers. In the original processing: A follow-up analysis tallied tens of millions of unique TCR beta chains, 9 million to 11 million shared. The table came from immunoSEQ multiplex PCR; TCRdb's copy has only in-frame clones and leaves some out. The D gene and trimming were derived from the DNA, and the V and J assignments and clone size from that table. There are roughly 150,000 clones in the sample; 82% occur only once, and about 0.98% lies in the top ten. Germline values: CDR1 SGHDN, CDR2 FVKESK. The CDR3 consists of 15 residues. The V gene lost 4 bases and the J gene lost 2 bases, with 13 bases spanning the gap. Points from the study as a whole: Association with HLA alleles at 0.05 false discovery rate was found for 16,951 TCR beta sequences in a later analysis.

Remarks on this clone: Its antigen is not known.

The source material was PBMCs. This TCR came from a girl aged 2-10 years in good health and CMV-seropositive. The gene calls are TRBV14 and TRBJ2-3; D ambiguous. The CDR3 sequence: CASSPITLFTDTQYF. In DNA, the CDR3 is TGTGCCAGCAGCCCTATTACCCTCTTCACAGATACGCAGTATTTT.